These 10 T cell receptor beta chains originate from one sample sequenced in a study of T cell changes during pregnancy in multiple sclerosis. This table comes from immunoSEQ multiplex PCR, and its TCRdb copy is limited to in-frame clones, with some not included. Counted here are roughly 40,000 clones, 85% to 90% occurring once; the ten biggest clones make up around 0.6%. Sequencing used CD4+ T cells from peripheral blood mononuclear cells, obtained in the first trimester of pregnancy. The receptors were gathered from a female donor with multiple sclerosis, enrolled in a pregnancy study.

The chain employs TRBV30 and TRBJ2-5; D is uncertain. Germline V gene lookup returns CDR1 GTSNPN and CDR2 SVGIG (reference sequence). V lost 1 base to trimming and J lost 0 bases, with 6 bases between them. There are 13 residues in the CDR3. The CDR3 bases are TGTGCCTGGAGTGGACTGAACCAAGAGACCCAGTACTTC. Protein sequence: CAWSGLNQETQYF.

V and J are TRBV6-1 and TRBJ1-2; perhaps TRBD1 as D (6 bases). Trimming removed 1 base at V and 7 bases at J, with 22 bases between. This CDR3 spans 17 amino acids. Germline values: CDR1 MNHNS, CDR2 SASEGT. The CDR3 region has the DNA TGTGCCAGCAGTGAAGGGGGGGGAGGGACACCTTTTCGTGGCTACACCTTC. Translated, it gives CASSEGGGGTPFRGYTF.

The V gene is TRBV28, the J gene TRBJ1-2; 8 bases map to TRBD1. The CDR3 has 15 amino acids. Trimming at V came to 4 bases and at J to 5 bases, leaving 9 bases not matched to a gene. CDR1 and CDR2 from the germline V gene are MDHEN and SYDVKM. The CDR3 spells CASSSLTGGVYGYTF. In nucleotides, the CDR3 is TGTGCCAGCAGTTCACTCACAGGGGGAGTTTATGGCTACACCTTC.

The chain has TRBV7-2 and TRBJ2-2, with 9 bases identical to TRBD2. Trimming took 3 bases from V and 6 from J; bases not matched to a gene: 5. The CDR3 is 15 residues long. Germline-derived CDR1 and CDR2 are SGHTA and FQGNSA. CDR3 loop: CASSFQAGGAGELFF. DNA for the CDR3: TGTGCCAGCAGCTTCCAAGCGGGAGGTGCCGGGGAGCTGTTTTTT.

This rearrangement joins TRBV27 to TRBJ2-1; the match to TRBD2 covers 10 bases. The trim removed 2 bases at V and 6 bases at J, leaving 4 bases unmatched. The CDR3 contains 15 residues. Germline V gene data show CDR1 as MNHEY and CDR2 as SMNVEV (reference sequence). DNA of the CDR3: TGTGCCAGCAGTTTACTAGCGGGAGTTCGCAATGAGCAGTTCTTC. Translation: CASSLLAGVRNEQFF.

This chain connects TRBV4-1 to TRBJ2-1; 12 bases are a match to TRBD2. This CDR3 contains 16 residues. V shed 2 bases and J 6 bases; nucleotides not matched to a gene: 5. The V gene's germline CDR1 is MGHRA and CDR2 YSYEKL. The CDR3 reads CASSQTSSGRANEQFF. For the CDR3, the DNA is TGCGCCAGCAGCCAAACCTCTAGCGGGAGGGCCAATGAGCAGTTCTTC.

The CDR3 nucleotides read TGTGCCAGCAAGACCAGGGAGGTCTCCTACGAGCAGTACTTC. Amino acids: CASKTREVSYEQYF. The chain uses TRBV28 and TRBJ2-7, with D possibly TRBD2 on 6 matching bases. This CDR3 region has 14 residues. Trimming removed 7 bases at V and 0 bases at J, with 13 bases between. Germline V lookup: CDR1 MDHEN, CDR2 SYDVKM.

The chain uses TRBV2 and TRBJ2-2, with TRBD2 matching 8 bases. This CDR3 region has 14 residues. Germline V gives CDR1 SNHLY, CDR2 FYNNEI. J was trimmed by 3 bases and V by 5 bases; bases with no gene match: 2. CDR3 nucleotides: TGTGCCAGCAGTAGCGGGGGAGACACCGGGGAGCTGTTTTTT. Amino acids: CASSSGGDTGELFF.

The chain's CDR3 is CSVTTISYEQYF. The CDR3 nucleotides are TGCAGCGTAACAACGATCTCCTACGAGCAGTACTTC. This chain uses TRBV29-1 with TRBJ2-7; D uncertain. V was shortened by 6 bases and J by 0 bases, with 9 bases between the two germline ends. The CDR3 is 12 amino acids. CDR1 and CDR2 from the germline V gene are SQVTM and ANQGSEA.

The J gene is TRBJ1-5, the V gene TRBV28; 7 nucleotides align to TRBD1. The CDR3 length is 14 residues. V lost 6 bases, J lost 5 bases, and 7 bases stayed unmatched. The germline gives CDR1 MDHEN, CDR2 SYDVKM. The CDR3 sequence is CASSRTGDYQPQHF. The CDR3 DNA is TGTGCCAGCAGCCGGACAGGCGACTATCAGCCCCAGCATTTT.